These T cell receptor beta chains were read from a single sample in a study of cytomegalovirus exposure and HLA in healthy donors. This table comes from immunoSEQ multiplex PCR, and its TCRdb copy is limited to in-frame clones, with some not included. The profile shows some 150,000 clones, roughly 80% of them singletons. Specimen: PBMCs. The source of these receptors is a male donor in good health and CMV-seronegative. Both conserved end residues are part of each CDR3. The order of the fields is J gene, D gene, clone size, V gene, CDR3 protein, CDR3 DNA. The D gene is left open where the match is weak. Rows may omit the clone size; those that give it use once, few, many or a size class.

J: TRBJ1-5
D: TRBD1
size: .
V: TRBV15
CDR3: CATSRVPTGNQPQHF
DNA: TGTGCCACCAGCAGAGTTCCGACAGGGAATCAGCCCCAGCATTTT

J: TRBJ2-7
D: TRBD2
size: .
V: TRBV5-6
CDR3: CASSAGLAVIYEQYF
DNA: TGTGCCAGCAGCGCGGGACTAGCGGTGATCTACGAGCAGTACTTC

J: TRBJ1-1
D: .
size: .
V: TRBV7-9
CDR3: CASSPLNTEAFF
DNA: TGTGCCAGCAGCCCTCTGAACACTGAAGCTTTCTTT

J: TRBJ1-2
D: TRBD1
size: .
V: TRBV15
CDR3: CATSRDQDGTGYGYTF
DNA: TGTGCCACCAGCAGAGATCAGGACGGGACAGGCTATGGCTACACCTTC

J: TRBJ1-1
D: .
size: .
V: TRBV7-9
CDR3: CASSKGANGEAFF
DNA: TGTGCCAGCAGCAAAGGGGCGAACGGTGAAGCTTTCTTT

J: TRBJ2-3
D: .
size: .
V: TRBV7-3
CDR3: CASSLLGTDTQYF
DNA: TGTGCCAGCAGCCTCCTCGGGACAGATACGCAGTATTTT

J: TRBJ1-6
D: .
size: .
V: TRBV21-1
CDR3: CASSKLRDRGNPPLHF
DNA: TGTGCCAGCAGCAAATTAAGGGACAGGGGCAATCCACCCCTCCACTTT

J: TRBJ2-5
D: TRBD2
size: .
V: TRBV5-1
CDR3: CASSFGGEETQYF
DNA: TGCGCCAGCAGCTTCGGGGGGGAAGAGACCCAGTACTTC

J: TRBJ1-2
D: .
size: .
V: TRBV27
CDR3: CASSLSKGHYGYTF
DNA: TGTGCCAGCAGTTTATCGAAGGGGCACTATGGCTACACCTTC

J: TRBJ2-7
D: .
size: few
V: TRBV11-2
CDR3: CASSQQDGRVHEQYF
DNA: TGTGCCAGCAGCCAACAGGACGGTAGAGTACACGAGCAGTACTTC

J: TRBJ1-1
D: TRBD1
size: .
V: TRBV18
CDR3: CASSPTDRGNTEAFF
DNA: TGTGCCAGCTCACCAACGGACAGGGGGAACACTGAAGCTTTCTTT

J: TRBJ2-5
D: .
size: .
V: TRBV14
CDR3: CASSHRRTIAEETQYF
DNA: TGTGCCAGCAGCCACCGCCGGACGATAGCGGAAGAGACCCAGTACTTC

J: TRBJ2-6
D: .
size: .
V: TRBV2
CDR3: CASSGVGPYSGANVLTF
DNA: TGTGCCAGCAGTGGAGTGGGGCCGTACTCTGGGGCCAACGTCCTGACTTTC

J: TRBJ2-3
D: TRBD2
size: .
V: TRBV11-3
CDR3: CASSPRDYPDTQYF
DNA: TGTGCCAGCAGCCCTAGGGACTACCCAGATACGCAGTATTTT

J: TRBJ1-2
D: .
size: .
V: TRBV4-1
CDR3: CASSQAVHYGYTF
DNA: TGCGCCAGCAGCCAAGCGGTACACTATGGCTACACCTTC

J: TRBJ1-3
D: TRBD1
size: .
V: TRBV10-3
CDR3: CAISPGQGSGNTIYF
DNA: TGTGCCATCAGTCCGGGACAGGGCTCTGGAAACACCATATATTTT

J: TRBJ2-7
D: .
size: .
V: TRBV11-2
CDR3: CASSLVGRPDYEQYF
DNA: TGTGCCAGCAGCTTAGTGGGCCGACCCGACTACGAGCAGTACTTC

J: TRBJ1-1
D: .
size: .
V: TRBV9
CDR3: CASSVLGGADTEAFF
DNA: TGTGCCAGCAGCGTCCTCGGAGGGGCAGACACTGAAGCTTTCTTT

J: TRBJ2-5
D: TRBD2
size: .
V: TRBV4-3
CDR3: CASSPTGGRQETQYF
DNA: TGCGCCAGCAGCCCCACGGGAGGGCGACAAGAGACCCAGTACTTC